The next 29 T cell receptor beta chains were all read from a single sample in a study of T cell changes during pregnancy in multiple sclerosis. Sequenced by immunoSEQ multiplex PCR; TCRdb stores in-frame clones only, minus some. The sample records 55,000 to 85,000 clones, around nine tenths being singletons. This specimen consisted of peripheral blood, obtained in the third trimester of pregnancy. The receptors originated from a female donor with multiple sclerosis, enrolled in a pregnancy study.

The chain joins TRBV5-1 to TRBJ1-2; 7 bases agree with TRBD1. The junction had 5 bases not matched to a gene; V was cut back by 0 bases and J by 3 bases. Germline V gives CDR1 SGHRS, CDR2 YFSETQ. CDR3 length equals 15 residues. DNA for the CDR3: TGCGCCAGCAGCTTGGGACAGGGAAACGACTATGGCTACACCTTC. As protein: CASSLGQGNDYGYTF.

The chain uses TRBV29-1 and TRBJ2-2, with D possibly matching TRBD1 (5 bases). The CDR3 runs 14 residues. Germline V lookup: CDR1 SQVTM, CDR2 ANQGSEA. V dropped 2 bases and J dropped 4 bases, with 11 bases sitting between them. In DNA form, the CDR3 reads TGCAGCGTTGAAAGGGGCACCGGCACCGGGGAGCTGTTTTTT. Protein product: CSVERGTGTGELFF.

The chain combines TRBV6-1 with TRBJ2-3; tentative D call: TRBD2 (6 bases). The germline V gene encodes CDR1 MNHNS and CDR2 SASEGT. This CDR3 spans 14 amino acids. Trimming took 4 bases from V and 2 from J, leaving 10 bases between them. CDR3 in DNA: TGTGCCAGCAGTGCCAGCGGGTTCACAGATACGCAGTATTTT. This translates into CASSASGFTDTQYF.

This chain uses TRBV4-3 with TRBJ1-1; no firm D call. Germline CDR1 reads LGHNA; CDR2 reads YSLEER. The CDR3 extends over 15 amino acids. The V end was cut by 1 base, the J end by 4 bases, with 13 bases between. Written as DNA, the CDR3 is TGCGCCAGCAGCCAAGGCATTTACGAGGCCACTGAAGCTTTCTTT. Translation: CASSQGIYEATEAFF.

This chain connects TRBV9 to TRBJ1-2; possible D gene TRBD1, 5 bases. The germline V gene encodes CDR1 SGDLS and CDR2 YYNGEE. V gave up 3 bases and J gave up 4 bases, with 16 bases separating them. CDR3 length: 15 amino acids. The CDR3 region has the DNA TGTGCCAGCAGCGAGGGGTGGGAACAGTCCTATGGCTACACCTTC. Protein: CASSEGWEQSYGYTF.

The chain has TRBV27 and TRBJ2-3; TRBD1 might be the D (5 bases). This CDR3 is built from 14 residues. Trimming shortened V by 5 bases and J by 1 base, and 10 bases separated the two germline ends. The germline gives CDR1 MNHEY, CDR2 SMNVEV (reference sequence). The DNA for the CDR3 is TGTGCCAGCAGTAGACTCAGGGGCACAGATACGCAGTATTTT. Protein sequence: CASSRLRGTDTQYF.

This chain links TRBV7-2 with TRBJ2-5; 9 bases match TRBD2. After removal of 5 bases from V and 1 base from J, the junction contained 8 bases not matched to a gene. CDR1 is SGHTA and CDR2 is FQGNSA in the germline V gene. This CDR3 has 16 amino acids. CDR3 nucleotide sequence: TGTGCCAGCAGCCTGGGGGCTAGCGGGATCCAAGAGACCCAGTACTTC. It codes for CASSLGASGIQETQYF.

The V gene is TRBV18, the J gene TRBJ1-2, with D possibly matching TRBD1 (6 bases). Germline V gene lookup returns CDR1 KGHSH and CDR2 LQKENI. The CDR3 extends over 13 amino acids. Trimming shortened V by 6 bases and J by 7 bases, and 15 bases separated the two germline ends. As DNA, the CDR3 is TGTGCCAGCTCGCTACAGGGTGGTCTTGGCTACACCTTC. Translated: CASSLQGGLGYTF.

The V gene is TRBV6-1, the J gene TRBJ2-7; 7 nucleotides match TRBD1. This CDR3 comprises 16 residues. With V trimmed by 3 bases and J by 3 bases, 11 bases remained unmatched. The germline CDR1 and CDR2 sequences are MNHNS and SASEGT. Written as DNA, the CDR3 is TGTGCCAGCAGTGACGTCTGGCAGGGGGAAGGCTACGAGCAGTACTTC. It translates to CASSDVWQGEGYEQYF.

This chain links TRBV19 with TRBJ1-1; 7 nucleotides line up with TRBD1. Germline CDR1 is LNHDA and CDR2 is SQIVND (reference sequence). V gave up 5 bases and J gave up 0 bases; unmatched junction bases: 12. The CDR3 spans 17 residues. In DNA form, the CDR3 reads TGTGCCAGTAGTCCTGGACAGGTACGACTTTTGAACACTGAAGCTTTCTTT. Protein sequence: CASSPGQVRLLNTEAFF.

The V gene is TRBV11-2, the J gene TRBJ1-3, with 7 bases lining up with TRBD1. V gave up 3 bases and J gave up 0 bases; unmatched junction bases: 8. The CDR3 has 17 amino acids. CDR1 is SGHAT and CDR2 is FQNNGV in the germline V gene. The CDR3 nucleotides are TGTGCCAGCAGCTTCCGGACAGGAACAGGCTCTGGAAACACCATATATTTT. Translated, it gives CASSFRTGTGSGNTIYF.

The rearrangement joins TRBV5-6 to TRBJ2-2; no reliable D call. Germline CDR1 and CDR2: SGHDT and YYEEEE. This CDR3 comprises 11 residues. V was cut by 1 base and J by 7 bases, with 2 bases left in between. CDR3 loop: CASSLHGELFF. The CDR3 DNA reads as TGTGCCAGCAGCTTGCACGGGGAGCTGTTTTTT.

The chain uses TRBV29-1 and TRBJ2-3; D call uncertain. Between the trimmed V and J ends, which lost 7 bases and 6 bases, there was a span of 11 bases. The CDR3 covers 11 residues. The germline CDR1 and CDR2 sequences are SQVTM and ANQGSEA. In nucleotides, the CDR3 is TGCAGCGCCAAAGATCAGGATACGCAGTATTTT. Amino acid sequence: CSAKDQDTQYF.

The gene calls are TRBV7-2 and TRBJ2-5; 11 bases agree with TRBD2. The CDR3 runs 17 residues. Trimming removed 3 bases from V and 2 bases from J; junction bases left unmatched: 8. Germline V CDR1 and CDR2: SGHTA, FQGNSA. The CDR3 spells CASSFNTIAGGQETQYF. In nucleotides, the CDR3 is TGTGCCAGCAGCTTTAATACGATAGCGGGGGGGCAAGAGACCCAGTACTTC.

V usage is TRBV18 and J usage is TRBJ2-1, with TRBD2 matching 12 bases. Trimming at V came to 3 bases and at J to 4 bases, leaving 13 bases not matched to a gene. Germline CDR1 and CDR2: KGHSH and LQKENI. The CDR3 has 19 residues. This CDR3 reads CASSPPPLAGGPGYNEQFF. For the CDR3, the DNA is TGTGCCAGCTCACCCCCTCCCCTAGCGGGAGGGCCGGGGTACAATGAGCAGTTCTTC.

The V and J genes are TRBV19 and TRBJ2-1, with 12 bases matching TRBD2. The germline V gene encodes CDR1 LNHDA and CDR2 SQIVND (reference sequence). Unmatched junction bases numbered 10, after V lost 5 bases and J lost 8 bases. There are 16 residues in the CDR3. CDR3: CASSPMTSGSGYEQFF. DNA for the CDR3: TGTGCCAGTAGTCCTATGACTAGCGGGAGTGGGTATGAGCAGTTCTTC.

The genes are TRBV6-6 and TRBJ1-1; 9 bases line up with TRBD1. The CDR3 covers 14 residues. Germline values: CDR1 MNHNY, CDR2 SVGAGI (reference sequence). Losses at the gene ends were 6 bases for V and 4 bases for J; bases not matched to a gene: 6. Here the CDR3 reads CASRPGQGFTEAFF. The CDR3 DNA is TGTGCCAGCAGACCTGGACAGGGGTTCACTGAAGCTTTCTTT.

This sequence joins TRBV15 and TRBJ1-6; D unclear. The CDR3 extends over 15 amino acids. The germline CDR1 and CDR2 sequences are LNHNV and YYDKDF (reference sequence). V was clipped by 0 bases and J by 6 bases, with 9 bases between them. CDR3 residues: CATSREQIVNSPLHF. CDR3 sequence (DNA): TGTGCCACCAGCAGAGAACAGATTGTTAATTCACCCCTCCACTTT. Combining the CDR3 with reference TRBV15 and TRBJ1-6 gives the whole variable domain DAMVIQNPRYQVTQFGKPVTLSCSQTLNHNVMYWYQQKSSQAPKLLFHYYDKDFNNEADTPDNFQSRRPNTSFCFLDIRSPGLGDTAMYLCATSREQIVNSPLHFGNGTRLTVT.

The gene calls are TRBV4-2 and TRBJ2-7; 12 bases fit TRBD2. Germline V gene lookup returns CDR1 LGHNA and CDR2 YNFKEQ. V dropped 0 bases and J dropped 4; count of bases not matched to a gene: 1. The CDR3 totals 15 residues. The CDR3 DNA is TGTGCCAGCAGCCAAGATACTAGCGGGAGGTACGAGCAGTACTTC. It is translated as CASSQDTSGRYEQYF.

The chain links TRBV28 to TRBJ1-2; 7 bases align to TRBD1. The CDR3 is 16 residues long. In germline, CDR1 is MDHEN, CDR2 SYDVKM. Trimming at V came to 6 bases and at J to 3 bases, leaving 13 bases not matched to a gene. The CDR3 reads CASRLPRSGTDYGYTF. The CDR3, as DNA: TGTGCCAGCAGATTACCCCGCTCCGGGACAGACTATGGCTACACCTTC.

The chain links TRBV28 to TRBJ1-1; the D is unclear. V was shortened by 5 bases and J by 4 bases, with 14 bases between the two germline ends. The germline gives CDR1 MDHEN, CDR2 SYDVKM. The CDR3 totals 14 residues. The CDR3 reads CASSAQEYSTEAFF. For the CDR3, the DNA is TGTGCCAGCAGTGCTCAGGAATACTCCACTGAAGCTTTCTTT.

This rearrangement joins TRBV4-3 to TRBJ2-6, with unresolved D. CDR1 and CDR2 (germline): LGHNA, YSLEER. The CDR3 is 17 residues long. V shed 0 bases and J shed 0 bases, with 9 bases lying between them. The CDR3 sequence is CASSQDPPRSGANVLTF. The CDR3 DNA is TGCGCCAGCAGCCAAGATCCCCCGCGCTCTGGGGCCAACGTCCTGACTTTC.

The chain carries TRBV4-1 and TRBJ1-2; D perhaps matches TRBD1 (6 bases). V was clipped by 3 bases and J by 2 bases, with 16 bases between them. The CDR3 length is 16 residues. Per germline, CDR1 MGHRA and CDR2 YSYEKL. CDR3 sequence: CASSHGGGRANYGYTF. CDR3 DNA sequence: TGCGCCAGCAGCCATGGTGGGGGCAGGGCCAACTATGGCTACACCTTC.

The chain combines TRBV5-1 with TRBJ2-1; TRBD2 agrees at 7 bases. Germline V CDR1 and CDR2: SGHRS, YFSETQ. The CDR3 contains 18 residues. The junction had 17 bases not matched to a gene; V was cut back by 4 bases and J by 4 bases. For the CDR3, the DNA is TGCGCCAGCAGCCCCAGACCGAGCGGGATCAATTCATACAATGAGCAGTTCTTC. It encodes CASSPRPSGINSYNEQFF.

The rearrangement uses TRBV6-1 and TRBJ2-2; D may be TRBD2 (6 bases). This CDR3 has 19 amino acids. Germline V gives CDR1 MNHNS, CDR2 SASEGT. V shed 1 base and J shed 4 bases, with 22 bases lying between them. The CDR3 DNA is TGTGCCAGCAGTGAAGATCGGCGGAGGGGTAGACGGGTCACCGGGGAGCTGTTTTTT. The encoded protein is CASSEDRRRGRRVTGELFF.

V gene TRBV11-2 combines with J gene TRBJ2-3, with 8 bases aligning to TRBD2. Germline V CDR1 and CDR2: SGHAT, FQNNGV. CDR3 size: 15 residues. The V and J ends lost 5 bases and 6 bases, in that order; junction bases with no gene match: 10. CDR3 residues: CASSVLLADGDTQYF. In DNA form, the CDR3 reads TGTGCCAGCAGCGTGCTACTAGCGGATGGGGATACGCAGTATTTT. Complete variable domain (other parts from reference TRBV11-2 and TRBJ2-3): EAGVAQSPRYKIIEKRQSVAFWCNPISGHATLYWYQQILGQGPKLLIQFQNNGVVDDSQLPKDRFSAERLKGVDSTLKIQPAKLEDSAVYLCASSVLLADGDTQYFGPGTRLTVL.

This chain uses TRBV5-1 with TRBJ2-3, with D perhaps matching TRBD2 (6 bases). There are 18 residues in the CDR3. Looked up from germline, CDR1 is SGHRS and CDR2 is YFSETQ. With 1 base removed from V and 4 bases from J, the gap between germline ends came to 22 bases. DNA for the CDR3: TGCGCCAGCAGCTTGACAATTGACCGGGACTCAGCTTCAGATACGCAGTATTTT. Its translation is CASSLTIDRDSASDTQYF.

This chain joins TRBV29-1 and TRBJ2-5, with TRBD1 matching 11 bases. The V segment lost 4 bases and the J segment 5 bases; nucleotides outside the gene matches: 9. The germline V gene encodes CDR1 SQVTM and CDR2 ANQGSEA. The CDR3 has 15 residues. The CDR3 loop reads CSVARDRGELETQYF. The CDR3 DNA reads as TGCAGCGTTGCGAGGGACAGGGGGGAATTGGAGACCCAGTACTTC.

For this clone: At one of its ends the junction is not consistent with the germline gene, which may arise from a read error. This sample includes further DNA sequences coding for the same CDR3. This chain links TRBV6-1 with TRBJ1-2, with 12 nucleotides matching TRBD1. This CDR3 is 14 amino acids long. Germline V gene lookup returns CDR1 MNHNS and CDR2 SASEGT. CDR3 protein: CASRGTGGVDGYTF. CDR3 DNA: TGTGCCAGCAGGGGGACAGGGGGCGTTGATGGTTACACCTTC.